This TCR beta chain originates from a study of cytomegalovirus exposure and HLA in healthy donors. Primers included in the PCR were 60 Vbeta and 13 Jbeta primers. Clones were sequenced by immunoSEQ multiplex PCR, and TCRdb holds only the in-frame ones, with some missing. The data hold around 190,000 clones, with over 75% observed a single time. Trimming left V 1 base short and J 5 bases short, with 14 bases between. Germline loops: CDR1 SEHNR, CDR2 FQNEAQ (reference sequence). This CDR3 is built from 15 residues. This sequence joins TRBV7-9 and TRBJ1-2, with a weak D call TRBD1 (5 bases). The sequencing sample was made of PBMCs. The source is a woman between 50 and 59 years old in good health and CMV-seronegative. In nucleotides, the CDR3 is TGTGCCAGCAGCTTAGGCAGGGCAGGAACTTATGGCTACACCTTC. The encoded protein is CASSLGRAGTYGYTF.